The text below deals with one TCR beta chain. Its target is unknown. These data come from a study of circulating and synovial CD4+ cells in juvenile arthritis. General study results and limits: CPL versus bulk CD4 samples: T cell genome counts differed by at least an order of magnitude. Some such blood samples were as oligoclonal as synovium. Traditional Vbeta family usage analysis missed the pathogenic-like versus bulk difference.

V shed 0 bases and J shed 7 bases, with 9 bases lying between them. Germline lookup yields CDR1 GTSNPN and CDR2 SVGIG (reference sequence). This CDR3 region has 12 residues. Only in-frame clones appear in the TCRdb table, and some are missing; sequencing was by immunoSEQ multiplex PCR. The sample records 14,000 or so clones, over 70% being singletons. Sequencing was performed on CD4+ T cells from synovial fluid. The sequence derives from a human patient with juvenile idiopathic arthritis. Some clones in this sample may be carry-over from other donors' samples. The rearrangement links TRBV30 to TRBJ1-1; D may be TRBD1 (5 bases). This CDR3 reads CAWSVAGGEAFF. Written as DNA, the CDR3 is TGTGCCTGGAGTGTTGCGGGGGGTGAAGCTTTCTTT.